Listed here is a single TCR beta chain. The antigen is undetermined. The source of the sample is a study of cytotoxic CD8 clonotypes in ibrutinib-treated CLL. Generated by immunoSEQ multiplex PCR, the TCRdb table keeps only in-frame clones and is missing some. In the table there are around 300,000 clones, approximately 80% of which are singletons. Whole-study results and caveats: Clonality, elevated at ibrutinib response, dropped back toward baseline at progression.

Trimming removed 3 bases at V and 0 bases at J, with 11 bases between. Germline CDR1 MGHDK, CDR2 SYGVNS. CDR3 length: 15 residues. Sequencing used PBMCs, obtained before ibrutinib treatment. This clonotype was sampled from a human donor with chronic lymphocytic leukemia. The chain combines TRBV25-1 with TRBJ1-2; D is unresolved. DNA of the CDR3: TGTGCCAGCAGTGAGTTGGCGGAAGCTAACTATGGCTACACCTTC. This translates into CASSELAEANYGYTF.